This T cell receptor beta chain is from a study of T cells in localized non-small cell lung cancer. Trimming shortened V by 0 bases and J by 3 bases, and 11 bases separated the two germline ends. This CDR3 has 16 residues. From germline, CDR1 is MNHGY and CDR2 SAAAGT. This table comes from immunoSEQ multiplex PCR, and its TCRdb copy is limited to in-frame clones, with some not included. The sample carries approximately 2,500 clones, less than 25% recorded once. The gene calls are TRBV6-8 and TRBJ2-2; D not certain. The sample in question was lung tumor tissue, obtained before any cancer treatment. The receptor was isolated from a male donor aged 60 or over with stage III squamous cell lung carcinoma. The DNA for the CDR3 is TGTGCCAGCAGTTACTCGGGCAGGTTCCACACCGGGGAGCTGTTTTTT. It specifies CASSYSGRFHTGELFF.